The 23 T cell receptor beta chains below were found in one sample sequenced in a study of untreated major depressive disorder. Assay: immunoSEQ multiplex PCR; the TCRdb copy retains only in-frame clones and omits some. The data contain 15,000 to 25,000 clones, more than 75% of them singletons. The sample consisted of CD4+ T cells from PBMCs. These receptors came from a woman in her thirties in good health.

The count of this clone is one. The CDR3 DNA reads as TGCGCCAGCAGCTTGGTCCCGGCCTTGGTGACCCAGTACTTC. Protein product: CASSLVPALVTQYF. J is TRBJ2-5 and V is TRBV5-1; D gene unclear. V lost 0 bases and J 7 bases, leaving 13 bases between the germline ends. This CDR3 spans 14 amino acids. Germline V gene lookup returns CDR1 SGHRS and CDR2 YFSETQ.

V and J are TRBV7-3 and TRBJ2-7; D call uncertain. In germline, CDR1 is SGHTA, CDR2 FQGTGA. Trimming pared 5 bases from V and 4 bases from J, leaving 12 bases between. The CDR3 has 13 residues. CDR3 sequence (DNA): TGTGCCAGCAGCCCAGAGGCAGGATACGAGCAGTACTTC. Protein: CASSPEAGYEQYF.

The V call is TRBV5-1, the J call TRBJ2-7, with D uncertain. The length of the CDR3 is 12 residues. Germline V CDR1 and CDR2: SGHRS, YFSETQ. Trimming left V 6 bases short and J 3 bases short, with 10 bases between. CDR3 amino acids: CASNNGVYEQYF. The CDR3 DNA reads TGCGCCAGCAATAACGGTGTCTACGAGCAGTACTTC.

CDR3 DNA sequence: TGTGCCAGCAGCAAACAGGGGAACACTGAAGCTTTCTTT. Its translation: CASSKQGNTEAFF. The chain recombines TRBV7-2 with TRBJ1-1; possible D gene TRBD1, 6 bases. Germline V gene sequence: CDR1 SGHTA, CDR2 FQGNSA. The CDR3 loop spans 13 amino acids. Trimming shortened V by 5 bases and J by 1 base, and 8 bases separated the two germline ends.

CDR3 sequence (DNA): TGTGCCTGGAGTGTAAAAGGGGCAGGGGGAGTACTGTATGGCTACACCTTC. Encoded protein: CAWSVKGAGGVLYGYTF. The gene calls are TRBV30 and TRBJ1-2; 7 positions agree with TRBD1. The V gene's germline CDR1 is GTSNPN and CDR2 SVGIG (reference sequence). Unmatched junction bases numbered 15, after V lost 0 bases and J lost 5 bases. The CDR3 is 17 amino acids.

The V call is TRBV18, the J call TRBJ2-1, with 9 positions matching TRBD2. With V trimmed by 3 bases and J by 9 bases, 3 bases remained unmatched. Germline CDR1 KGHSH, CDR2 LQKENI. The CDR3 runs 13 residues. CDR3 amino acids: CASSPTTSGEQFF. In DNA, the CDR3 is TGTGCCAGCTCACCGACGACTAGCGGTGAGCAGTTCTTC.

This clone was detected only a few times. Other DNA sequences in this specimen translate into the identical CDR3. This chain links TRBV2 with TRBJ2-6; 8 nucleotides line up with TRBD2. Germline V CDR1 and CDR2: SNHLY, FYNNEI. This CDR3 is built from 16 residues. The V segment lost 3 bases and the J segment 3 bases; nucleotides outside the gene matches: 4. The CDR3 region is CASSDSGGFGANVLTF. The CDR3 bases are TGTGCCAGCAGTGATTCGGGAGGGTTTGGGGCCAACGTCCTGACTTTC.

This clone has only a few counts. This chain links TRBV28 with TRBJ1-5; tentatively, D is TRBD1 (5 bases). Between the trimmed V and J ends, which lost 6 bases and 2 bases, there was a span of 23 bases. The CDR3 contains 18 residues. Looked up from germline, CDR1 is MDHEN and CDR2 is SYDVKM. CDR3 sequence reads: CASSPWFVFGGGNQPQHF. The CDR3 nucleotides are TGTGCCAGCAGCCCGTGGTTCGTCTTCGGGGGTGGCAATCAGCCCCAGCATTTT.

The J gene is TRBJ2-7, the V gene TRBV2; 13 nucleotides align to TRBD2. The CDR3 has 16 residues. V shed 6 bases and J 1 base; nucleotides not matched to a gene: 6. Germline V lookup: CDR1 SNHLY, CDR2 FYNNEI. The CDR3 spells CASSPTSGRYSYEQYF. The CDR3 DNA is TGTGCCAGCAGCCCGACTAGCGGGAGGTATTCCTACGAGCAGTACTTC.

The gene calls are TRBV30 and TRBJ2-2; D is ambiguous. The length of the CDR3 is 15 residues. CDR1 GTSNPN and CDR2 SVGIG come from the germline V gene (reference sequence). With 1 base removed from V and 4 bases from J, the gap between germline ends came to 13 bases. The CDR3 DNA reads TGTGCCTGGAGTGATTTACGGCGTAGCACCGGGGAGCTGTTTTTT. Translating gives CAWSDLRRSTGELFF.

This chain links TRBV4-3 with TRBJ2-1; 7 bases agree with TRBD2. In germline, CDR1 is LGHNA, CDR2 YSLEER. After removal of 2 bases from V and 8 bases from J, the junction contained 9 bases not matched to a gene. The CDR3 spans 15 residues. Here the CDR3 reads CASSQIGLGTDEQFF. The CDR3 DNA is TGCGCCAGCAGCCAAATCGGACTAGGGACGGATGAGCAGTTCTTC.

The rearrangement uses TRBV6-5 and TRBJ2-1; D possibly corresponds to TRBD2 (6 bases). There are 13 residues in the CDR3. V was trimmed by 2 bases and J by 10 bases, leaving 12 bases between them. The germline CDR1 and CDR2 sequences are MNHEY and SVGAGI. CDR3 nucleotides: TGTGCCAGCAGTTACGCCGGAGGAGGGGAGCAGTTCTTC. It yields the protein CASSYAGGGEQFF.

DNA for the CDR3: TGTGCCAGCAGCTGGCCCAGTCCCTACGAGCAGTACTTC. Its protein product is CASSWPSPYEQYF. This chain uses TRBV7-2 with TRBJ2-7; D ambiguous. There are 13 residues in the CDR3. Germline CDR1 reads SGHTA; CDR2 reads FQGNSA. V shed 4 bases and J shed 2 bases, with 9 bases lying between them.

This clone turned up a few times. The CDR3 is CASSQWGRTATYEQYF. CDR3 coding DNA: TGTGCCAGCAGCCAATGGGGACGGACAGCCACCTACGAGCAGTACTTC. The chain combines TRBV11-2 with TRBJ2-7; perhaps TRBD1 as D (6 bases). V shed 5 bases and J shed 2 bases, with 19 bases lying between them. Germline loops: CDR1 SGHAT, CDR2 FQNNGV. The CDR3 totals 16 residues. The whole variable domain, remainder taken from reference TRBV11-2 and TRBJ2-7, is EAGVAQSPRYKIIEKRQSVAFWCNPISGHATLYWYQQILGQGPKLLIQFQNNGVVDDSQLPKDRFSAERLKGVDSTLKIQPAKLEDSAVYLCASSQWGRTATYEQYFGPGTRLTVT.

This clone was observed once. V gene TRBV2 combines with J gene TRBJ1-5, with D perhaps matching TRBD1 (6 bases). V was cut by 7 bases and J by 3 bases, with 10 bases left in between. Germline V CDR1 and CDR2: SNHLY, FYNNEI. The CDR3 sequence is 13 residues long. The chain's CDR3 is CASIAGVNQPQHF. Here the CDR3 DNA reads TGTGCCAGCATTGCAGGGGTCAATCAGCCCCAGCATTTT.

V is TRBV5-6 and J is TRBJ2-7; no firm D call. The V end was cut by 0 bases, the J end by 0 bases, with 7 bases between. The CDR3 length is 14 residues. CDR1 is SGHDT, CDR2 YYEEEE, per germline. The CDR3 here is CASSLDWSSYEQYF. The CDR3 DNA reads as TGTGCCAGCAGCTTGGACTGGAGCTCCTACGAGCAGTACTTC.

This clone showed up just a few times. This chain uses TRBV2 with TRBJ1-2; D gene uncertain. CDR1 is SNHLY, CDR2 FYNNEI, per germline. The CDR3 loop spans 14 amino acids. V was cut by 6 bases and J by 3 bases, with 14 bases left in between. CDR3 in DNA: TGTGCCAGCAGCATAGTGGAGGGCGACTATGGCTACACCTTC. Encoded protein: CASSIVEGDYGYTF.

The gene calls are TRBV28 and TRBJ2-5, with 7 bases lining up with TRBD1. Germline V gene lookup returns CDR1 MDHEN and CDR2 SYDVKM. Trimming removed 6 bases from V and 2 bases from J; junction bases left unmatched: 3. The CDR3 extends over 13 amino acids. The CDR3 here is CASSRQGQETQYF. The CDR3 DNA sequence: TGTGCCAGCAGCCGACAGGGTCAAGAGACCCAGTACTTC.

This chain links TRBV28 with TRBJ2-6; 7 nucleotides align to TRBD2. The CDR3 extends over 15 amino acids. Germline CDR1 MDHEN, CDR2 SYDVKM. V was pared by 8 bases and J by 0 bases, with 4 bases of the junction left unmatched. CDR3 loop: CASATGGSGANVLTF. The CDR3 nucleotides are TGTGCCAGCGCCACGGGGGGCTCTGGGGCCAACGTCCTGACTTTC.

The chain joins TRBV28 to TRBJ2-7; 7 bases match TRBD1. J was trimmed by 4 bases and V by 6 bases; bases with no gene match: 6. CDR1 is MDHEN, CDR2 SYDVKM, per germline. This CDR3 is 13 amino acids long. CDR3 sequence: CASSVDRAYEQYF. CDR3 sequence (DNA): TGTGCCAGCAGCGTAGACAGGGCATACGAGCAGTACTTC.

This chain uses TRBV25-1 with TRBJ1-4; D unclear. Germline V gene lookup returns CDR1 MGHDK and CDR2 SYGVNS. V was trimmed by 3 bases and J by 0 bases, leaving 11 bases between them. There are 16 residues in the CDR3. The CDR3 protein is CASSDPSGTTNEKLFF. CDR3 coding DNA: TGTGCCAGCAGTGATCCTTCCGGGACAACTAATGAAAAACTGTTTTTT.

V gene TRBV5-4 combines with J gene TRBJ2-6; possibly TRBD2 for D (6 bases). The CDR3 totals 14 residues. CDR1 and CDR2 from the germline V gene are SGHNT and YYREEE (reference sequence). Trimming left V 6 bases short and J 4 bases short, with 11 bases between. CDR3 coding DNA: TGTGCCAGCAACAGGAGGGCCGGGGCCAACGTCCTGACTTTC. The encoded protein is CASNRRAGANVLTF.

The rearrangement uses TRBV5-1 and TRBJ2-5; TRBD2 matches at 9 bases. The length of the CDR3 is 15 residues. Germline values: CDR1 SGHRS, CDR2 YFSETQ. With 6 bases clipped from V and 1 base from J, the junction kept 7 bases outside the gene matches. CDR3 amino acids: CASNPSGTGQETQYF. The CDR3 DNA reads as TGCGCCAGCAACCCTAGCGGGACGGGCCAAGAGACCCAGTACTTC. Full variable domain (rest looked up from reference TRBV5-1 and TRBJ2-5): KAGVTQTPRYLIKTRGQQVTLSCSPISGHRSVSWYQQTPGQGLQFLFEYFSETQRNKGNFPGRFSGRQFSNSRSEMNVSTLELGDSALYLCASNPSGTGQETQYFGPGTRLLVL.